This T cell receptor beta chain was identified in a study of response to subunit inactivated influenza vaccine. TCRdb reprocessed the RT-PCR reads via MiXCR and lists one record per CDR3 protein. The profile shows roughly 540,000 distinct CDR3 sequences, approximately 24% of them singletons. There are a few counts of this clonotype. V lost 6 bases to trimming and J lost 1 base, with 7 bases between them. The CDR3 is 12 amino acids. Germline V gene sequence: CDR1 DFQATT, CDR2 SNEGSKA (reference sequence). In addition, the sample was reused for a study of T cells expressing NK-cell markers. That paper notes: UMIs accompanied the 5'RACE template switching by which TCR beta cDNA was made. Source material for TCR beta repertoires consisted of sorted CD3+CD56+NKG2C+, CD3+CD56+NKG2C- and CD3+CD56-NKG2C+ T cells. Of the CD8+ T cell pool in about 6 donors, roughly 1.0-7.5% was accounted for by dominant NKG2C+ clonotypes. It is unclear if expanded NKG2C-expressing clones target HCMV antigens.

The clonotype was recovered from a man aged 45-65 years who received an inactivated influenza vaccine. Sequencing used CD4+ T cells sorted from PBMCs, obtained roughly 12 days after vaccination. The chain combines TRBV20-1 with TRBJ1-3; no clear D. CDR3 region: CSAYGSGNTIYF. The CDR3 DNA sequence: TGCAGTGCCTATGGATCTGGAAACACCATATATTTT.